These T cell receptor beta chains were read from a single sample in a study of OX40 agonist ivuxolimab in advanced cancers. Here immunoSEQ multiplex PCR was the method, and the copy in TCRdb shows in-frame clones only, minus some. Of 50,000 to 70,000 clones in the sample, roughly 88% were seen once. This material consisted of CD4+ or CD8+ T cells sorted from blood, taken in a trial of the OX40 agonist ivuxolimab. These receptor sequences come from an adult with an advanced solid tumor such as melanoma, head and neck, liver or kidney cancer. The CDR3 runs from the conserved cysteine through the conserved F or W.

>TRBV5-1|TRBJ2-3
CASSLSGEADTQYF
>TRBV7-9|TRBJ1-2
CASSLRQDPNGYTF
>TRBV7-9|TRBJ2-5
CASSLAGTKETQYF
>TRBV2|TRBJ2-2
CASSPGLVTTGELFF
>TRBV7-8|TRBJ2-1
CASSFVQGGWDEQFF
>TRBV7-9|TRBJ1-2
CASSFQIGYTF
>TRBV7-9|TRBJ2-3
CASSLIAGAVRDTQYF
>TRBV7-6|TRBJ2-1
CASSLPAGSDNEQFF
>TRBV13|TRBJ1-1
CASSPIGTGNTEAFF
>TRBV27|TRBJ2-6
CASSLSGANVLTF
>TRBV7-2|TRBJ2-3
CASSLALTSGSTDTQYF
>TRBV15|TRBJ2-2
CATSDTSGRRSGELFF
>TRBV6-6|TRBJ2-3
CAGGAGPTDTQYF
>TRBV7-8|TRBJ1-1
CASSPLTGINTEAFF
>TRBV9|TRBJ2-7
CASSPTSGNRGPEQYF
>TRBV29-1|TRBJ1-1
CSALGGSTEAFF
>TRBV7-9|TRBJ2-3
CASSLPGISTDTQYF
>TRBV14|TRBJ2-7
CASSQTVTIKPYEQYF
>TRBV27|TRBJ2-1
CASRTMGQGIGNEQFF
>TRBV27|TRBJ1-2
CASSPDAGTLYGYTF
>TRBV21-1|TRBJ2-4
CAKKGGVKNIQYF
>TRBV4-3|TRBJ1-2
CASSQDGTARDYGYTF
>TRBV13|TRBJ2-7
CASSLRGALNSYEQYF
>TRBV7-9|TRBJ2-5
CASSPGLAGAYQETQYF
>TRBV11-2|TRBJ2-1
CASSLDLRSSYNEQFF
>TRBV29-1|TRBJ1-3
CSVQQGDTNTIYF
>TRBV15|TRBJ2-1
CATSPLGGQGEQFF
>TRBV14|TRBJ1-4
CASSQDKDPEKLFF
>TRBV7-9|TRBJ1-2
CASSPRTGGYTF
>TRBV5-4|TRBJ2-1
CASSLETGHNEQFF
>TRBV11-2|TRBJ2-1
CASSLASWINEQFF
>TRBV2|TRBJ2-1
CARTGTLPNEQFF
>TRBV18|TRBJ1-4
CASSSTAEKLFF
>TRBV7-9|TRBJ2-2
CASSSYQGVFLKRTGELFF
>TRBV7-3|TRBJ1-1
CASSLKVDTEAFF
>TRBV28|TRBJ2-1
CASSSYNEQFF
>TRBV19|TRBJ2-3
CASSIPLGAFSTDTQYF
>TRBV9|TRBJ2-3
CASSSRGTSGGVANTQYF
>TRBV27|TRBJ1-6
CASSYGTNSPLHF
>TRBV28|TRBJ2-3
CASSFGSDTQYF
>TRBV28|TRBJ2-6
CASSLLSASGANVLTF
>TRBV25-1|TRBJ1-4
CASTGGVYTGAENEKLFF
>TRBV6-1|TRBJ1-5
CASSDHPTGLNQPQHF
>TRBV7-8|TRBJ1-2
CASSLGSREYGYTF
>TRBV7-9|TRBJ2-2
CASSHDIANTGELFF
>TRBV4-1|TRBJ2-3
CASSQVTAQDTQYF
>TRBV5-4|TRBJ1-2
CASSVTGARLDGYTF
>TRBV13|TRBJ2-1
CASSDGPDNEQFF
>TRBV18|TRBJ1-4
CASSPRGHANEKLFF
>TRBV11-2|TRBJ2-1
CASSIGAGGSYNEQFF
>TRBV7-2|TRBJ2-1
CASSRPPMGNEQFF
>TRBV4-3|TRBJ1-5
CASSQDSRDSEISNQPQHF
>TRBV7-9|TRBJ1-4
CASSPREGSGEKLFF
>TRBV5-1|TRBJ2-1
CASSLATSGTYNEQFF